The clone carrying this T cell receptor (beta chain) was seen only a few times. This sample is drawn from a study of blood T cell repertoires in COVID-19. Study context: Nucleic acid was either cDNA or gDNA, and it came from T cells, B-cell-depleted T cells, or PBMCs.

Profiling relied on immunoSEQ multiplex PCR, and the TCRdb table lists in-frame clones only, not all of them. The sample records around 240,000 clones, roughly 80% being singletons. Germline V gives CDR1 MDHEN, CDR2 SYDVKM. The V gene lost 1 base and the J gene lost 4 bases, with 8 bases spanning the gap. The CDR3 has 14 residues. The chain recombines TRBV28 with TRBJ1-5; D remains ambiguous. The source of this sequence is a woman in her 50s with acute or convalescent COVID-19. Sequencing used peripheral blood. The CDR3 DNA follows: TGTGCCAGCAGTTTATTCAGTTTTAATCAGCCCCAGCATTTT. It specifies CASSLFSFNQPQHF.